The 3 T cell receptor beta chains below were found in one sample sequenced in a study of control samples from healthy donors and cancer patients. Repertoires were generated with immunoSEQ multiplex PCR, while TCRdb's copy carries only in-frame clones and drops some. The data show 78,000 or so clones, with over 75% seen just once and around 5.7% held by the top ten. Material: blood. The receptor set was obtained from a woman aged 45 to 65 in good health.

The V gene is TRBV4-1, the J gene TRBJ1-2; TRBD1 agrees at 8 bases. There are 13 residues in the CDR3. Germline V gene data show CDR1 as MGHRA and CDR2 as YSYEKL. Trimming cost V 0 bases and J 8 bases; bases outside gene matches: 2. Written as DNA, the CDR3 is TGCGCCAGCAGCCAAGACAGGGGGCTAGGCTACACCTTC. It is translated as CASSQDRGLGYTF.

The gene calls are TRBV11-3 and TRBJ2-1; D possibly corresponds to TRBD2 (6 bases). This CDR3 has 14 amino acids. Germline CDR1 reads SGHNT; CDR2 reads YENEEA. V was cut by 7 bases and J by 6 bases, with 16 bases left in between. CDR3 bases: TGTGCCAGCACCCGGGGAGGAGGGAGCAATGAGCAGTTCTTC. It translates to CASTRGGGSNEQFF. Complete variable domain (other parts from reference TRBV11-3 and TRBJ2-1): EAGVVQSPRYKIIEKKQPVAFWCNPISGHNTLYWYLQNLGQGPELLIRYENEEAVDDSQLPKDRFSAERLKGVDSTLKIQPAELGDSAVYLCASTRGGGSNEQFFGPGTRLTVL.

The rearrangement links TRBV20-1 to TRBJ2-1; no firm D call. The CDR3 totals 10 residues. Between the trimmed V and J ends, which lost 4 bases and 5 bases, there was a span of 3 bases. Germline-derived CDR1 and CDR2 are DFQATT and SNEGSKA (reference sequence). The CDR3: CSATDNEQFF. The CDR3 DNA is TGCAGTGCTACGGACAATGAGCAGTTCTTC.